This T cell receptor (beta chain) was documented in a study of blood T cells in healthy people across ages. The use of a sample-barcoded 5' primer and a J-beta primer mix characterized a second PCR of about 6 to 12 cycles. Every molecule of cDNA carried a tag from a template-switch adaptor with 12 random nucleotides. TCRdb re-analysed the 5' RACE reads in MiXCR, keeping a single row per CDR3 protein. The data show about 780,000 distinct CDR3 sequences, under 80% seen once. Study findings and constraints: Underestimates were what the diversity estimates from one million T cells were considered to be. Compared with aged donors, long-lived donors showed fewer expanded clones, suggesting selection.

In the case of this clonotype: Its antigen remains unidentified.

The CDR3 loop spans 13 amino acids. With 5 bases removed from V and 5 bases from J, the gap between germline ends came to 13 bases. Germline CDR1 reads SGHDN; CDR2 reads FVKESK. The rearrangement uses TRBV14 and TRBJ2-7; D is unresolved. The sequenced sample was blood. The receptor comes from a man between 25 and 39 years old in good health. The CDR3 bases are TGTGCCAGCAGCGCAGCCAAAGTGGACGAGCAGTACTTC. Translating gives CASSAAKVDEQYF. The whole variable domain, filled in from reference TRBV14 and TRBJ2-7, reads EAGVTQFPSHSVIEKGQTVTLRCDPISGHDNLYWYRRVMGKEIKFLLHFVKESKQDESGMPNNRFLAERTGGTYSTLKVQPAELEDSGVYFCASSAAKVDEQYFGPGTRLTVT.